This T cell receptor (beta chain) was profiled in a study of T cell repertoires in cytomegalovirus infection. This clonotype was seen once. What it binds is not known. MiXCR, run by TCRdb on the reads, gives a single entry per CDR3 protein. The data show roughly 990,000 distinct CDR3 sequences, roughly 30% seen once. V was clipped by 8 bases and J by 5 bases; unmatched bases: 5. This CDR3 is 12 amino acids long. This specimen was cultured CD8+ T cells from PBMCs, taken from culture after CMV antigen stimulation. The V call is TRBV12-3 or TRBV12-4, the J call TRBJ1-2, with TRBD1 identical over 7 bases. The sequence derives from a human donor in good health (CMV status not recorded). Some clones in this sample may be carry-over from other donors' samples. The chain's CDR3 is CASGGQSYGYTF. CDR3 nucleotide sequence: TGTGCCAGCGGGGGACAGTCTTATGGCTACACCTTC.